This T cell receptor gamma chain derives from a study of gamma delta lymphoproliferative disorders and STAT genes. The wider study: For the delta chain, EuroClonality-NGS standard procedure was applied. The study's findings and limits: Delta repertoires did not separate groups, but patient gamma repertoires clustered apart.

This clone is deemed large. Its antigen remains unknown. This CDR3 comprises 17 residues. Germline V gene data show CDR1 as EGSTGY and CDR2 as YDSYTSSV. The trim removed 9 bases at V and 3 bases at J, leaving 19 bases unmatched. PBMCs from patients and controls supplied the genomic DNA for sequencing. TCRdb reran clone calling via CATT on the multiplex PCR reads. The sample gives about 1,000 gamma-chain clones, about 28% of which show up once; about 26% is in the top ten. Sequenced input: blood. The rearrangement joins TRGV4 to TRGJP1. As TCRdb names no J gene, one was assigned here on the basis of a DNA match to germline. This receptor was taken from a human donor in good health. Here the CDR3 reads CATVLLPSGATGWFKIF. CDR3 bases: TGTGCCACCGTTCTTTTACCGTCGGGGGCCACTGGTTGGTTCAAGATATTT.